This is a list of T cell receptor beta chains from one sample in a study of T cells after yellow fever vaccination. One entry per CDR3 protein results from TCRdb running MiXCR on the 5' RACE reads. The repertoire holds about 320,000 distinct CDR3 sequences, around 4.4% seen once, with roughly a fifth in the top ten. Material: PBMCs, obtained 15 days after the yellow fever booster vaccination. All receptors come from a man younger than 30 who received the YFV17D yellow fever vaccine. The CDR3 runs from the conserved cysteine through the conserved F or W. D genes are given only for firm matches. Size is stated as once, few, many or a size class.

CDR3nt: TGTGCCATCAGTGAGATGCAGTCCACAGATACGCAGTATTTT
CDR3aa: CAISEMQSTDTQYF
v_gene: TRBV10-3
d_gene: -
abundance: many
j_gene: TRBJ2-3

CDR3nt: TGTGCCAGCAGTCCTCCGGCTAGCGTATACAATGAGCAGTTCTTC
CDR3aa: CASSPPASVYNEQFF
v_gene: TRBV12-3/TRBV12-4
d_gene: -
abundance: few
j_gene: TRBJ2-1

CDR3nt: TGTGCCAGCAGTTTACGCGACAGGGGGCTCTACGAGCAGTACTTC
CDR3aa: CASSLRDRGLYEQYF
v_gene: TRBV12-3/TRBV12-4
d_gene: TRBD1
abundance: many
j_gene: TRBJ2-7

CDR3nt: TGCGCCAGCAGCCCGGCCGGTGGAGGAATCGGGGGAGACAATGAGCAGTTCTTC
CDR3aa: CASSPAGGGIGGDNEQFF
v_gene: TRBV4-3
d_gene: -
abundance: many
j_gene: TRBJ2-1

CDR3nt: TGTGCCAGCAGTTACGGAGGGGTTCGGGAGACCCAGTACTTC
CDR3aa: CASSYGGVRETQYF
v_gene: TRBV6-5
d_gene: -
abundance: many
j_gene: TRBJ2-5

CDR3nt: TGCGCCAGCAGCTCGTCGACAGGGAACACCGGGGAGCTGTTTTTT
CDR3aa: CASSSSTGNTGELFF
v_gene: TRBV5-1
d_gene: -
abundance: many
j_gene: TRBJ2-2

CDR3nt: TGTGCCAGCAGCTATTTAGACAGTCGGGGCTACACCTTC
CDR3aa: CASSYLDSRGYTF
v_gene: TRBV7-2
d_gene: -
abundance: few
j_gene: TRBJ1-2

CDR3nt: TGTGCCAGCAGCGTCACCGGAATCGGGGGGGGCGCAGATACGCAGTATTTT
CDR3aa: CASSVTGIGGGADTQYF
v_gene: TRBV9
d_gene: TRBD2
abundance: many
j_gene: TRBJ2-3

CDR3nt: TGTGCCAGCAGCCCTGAGAGGGCTGAGACCCAGTACTTC
CDR3aa: CASSPERAETQYF
v_gene: TRBV7-3
d_gene: -
abundance: few
j_gene: TRBJ2-5

CDR3nt: TGTGCCAGCGCTCTTGGGGTTACTGAAGCTTTCTTT
CDR3aa: CASALGVTEAFF
v_gene: TRBV12-3/TRBV12-4
d_gene: -
abundance: many
j_gene: TRBJ1-1